The 31 T cell receptor beta chains given below trace back to one sample, sequenced in a study of T cell repertoires in ileal Crohn's disease. Profiling relied on immunoSEQ multiplex PCR, and the TCRdb table lists in-frame clones only, not all of them. The profile shows almost 6,000 clones, approximately 95% of them singletons. The sample comprised ileal tissue. All receptors derive from an adult with Crohn's disease.

The chain couples TRBV18 to TRBJ1-3; D is unresolved. The CDR3 length is 13 residues. Germline CDR1 is KGHSH and CDR2 is LQKENI. The V end lost 1 base, the J end lost 7 bases, and 8 bases lay between the germline ends. The DNA for the CDR3 is TGTGCCAGCTCACCACAGCCGGGTAACACCATATATTTT. Protein sequence: CASSPQPGNTIYF.

The genes are TRBV18 and TRBJ2-1; TRBD2 matches 15 bases. Germline V gives CDR1 KGHSH, CDR2 LQKENI. V shed 3 bases, J shed 5 bases, and the junction held 8 bases outside the gene matches. The CDR3 is 18 amino acids. This CDR3 reads CASSPLSGLAGGHNEQFF. The DNA for the CDR3 is TGTGCCAGCTCACCTCTCTCGGGACTAGCGGGGGGCCACAATGAGCAGTTCTTC.

The chain couples TRBV5-4 to TRBJ2-6; no reliable D call. V shed 0 bases and J shed 0 bases, with 4 bases lying between them. The CDR3 is 15 residues long. Germline CDR1 reads SGHNT; CDR2 reads YYREEE (reference sequence). In DNA form, the CDR3 reads TGTGCCAGCAGCTTGGGTCTCTCTGGGGCCAACGTCCTGACTTTC. Protein: CASSLGLSGANVLTF.

The J gene is TRBJ2-7, the V gene TRBV7-8; the D gene is possibly TRBD2 (7 bases). Germline V gene data show CDR1 as SGHVS and CDR2 as FQNEAQ. The CDR3 has 13 amino acids. Trimming stripped 5 bases from V and 7 bases from J, with 15 bases between. CDR3 in DNA: TGTGCCAGCAGCCCCGGGGGGCGGGGGGAGCAGTACTTC. It translates to CASSPGGRGEQYF.

The genes are TRBV30 and TRBJ1-1; D unclear. This CDR3 has 12 amino acids. The V end was cut by 3 bases, the J end by 7 bases, with 12 bases between. Germline V gene data show CDR1 as GTSNPN and CDR2 as SVGIG (reference sequence). The CDR3 region is CAWRGGYIEAFF. In nucleotides, the CDR3 is TGTGCCTGGAGGGGAGGCTATATTGAAGCTTTCTTT. Full variable domain (outside the CDR3, taken from reference TRBV30 and TRBJ1-1): SQTIHQWPATLVQPVGSPLSLECTVEGTSNPNLYWYRQAAGRGLQLLFYSVGIGQISSEVPQNLSASRPQDRQFILSSKKLLLSDSGFYLCAWRGGYIEAFFGQGTRLTVV.

CDR3 sequence: CASRSTGATNEKLFF. DNA of the CDR3: TGTGCCAGTAGATCGACAGGGGCAACTAATGAAAAACTGTTTTTT. This chain joins TRBV19 and TRBJ1-4; 8 bases agree with TRBD1. The germline CDR1 and CDR2 sequences are LNHDA and SQIVND (reference sequence). This CDR3 is 15 amino acids long. The V gene end was trimmed by 6 bases and the J gene end by 0 bases; junction bases not matched to a gene: 3.

This clone was seen a single time. V gene TRBV19 combines with J gene TRBJ2-7; possibly TRBD2 for D (6 bases). Germline V gene data show CDR1 as LNHDA and CDR2 as SQIVND (reference sequence). The CDR3 is made up of 15 amino acids. V was pared by 5 bases and J by 3 bases, with 17 bases between. CDR3 bases: TGTGCCAGTAGTTCTAACGGGGGAATGCTCTACGAGCAGTACTTC. This gives the protein CASSSNGGMLYEQYF.

The chain is built from TRBV7-2 and TRBJ2-5; 16 nucleotides align to TRBD2. Looked up from germline, CDR1 is SGHTA and CDR2 is FQGNSA. The CDR3 is 16 residues long. V was clipped by 5 bases and J by 5 bases; unmatched bases: 5. The CDR3 reads CASSPGLAGGKETQYF. CDR3 nucleotides: TGTGCCAGCAGCCCGGGACTAGCGGGGGGGAAGGAGACCCAGTACTTC.

The chain employs TRBV19 and TRBJ1-4, with D hard to call. CDR1 LNHDA and CDR2 SQIVND come from the germline V gene (reference sequence). There are 15 residues in the CDR3. With 1 base removed from V and 4 bases from J, the gap between germline ends came to 10 bases. Here the CDR3 DNA reads TGTGCCAGTAGTATAGGAGCCAGACTTAATGAAAAACTGTTTTTT. Encoded protein: CASSIGARLNEKLFF.

CDR3 coding DNA: TGTGCCAGCAGTGGGGGCGCTTATCAGCCCCAGCATTTT. This codes for CASSGGAYQPQHF. The V call is TRBV27, the J call TRBJ1-5; D perhaps matches TRBD1 (6 bases). Trimming pared 5 bases from V and 5 bases from J, leaving 10 bases between. Germline lookup yields CDR1 MNHEY and CDR2 SMNVEV (reference sequence). This CDR3 contains 13 residues.

V gene TRBV18 combines with J gene TRBJ1-1, with no clear D. Trimming took 2 bases from V and 5 from J, leaving 9 bases between them. This CDR3 has 13 residues. Germline CDR1 and CDR2: KGHSH and LQKENI. The CDR3 loop reads CASSPIQLTEAFF. The CDR3 DNA reads TGTGCCAGCTCACCAATACAGTTAACTGAAGCTTTCTTT.

The genes are TRBV4-2 and TRBJ2-7; 10 bases match TRBD2. The CDR3 extends over 17 amino acids. Germline V lookup: CDR1 LGHNA, CDR2 YNFKEQ. The junction had 10 bases not matched to a gene; V was cut back by 1 base and J by 4 bases. The DNA of the CDR3 is TGTGCCAGCAGCCAAGTTATTACTAGCGGGGACTGGTACGAGCAGTACTTC. It translates to CASSQVITSGDWYEQYF.

The rearrangement uses TRBV5-5 and TRBJ1-1; TRBD1 might be the D (6 bases). Per the germline V gene, CDR1 is SGHKS and CDR2 is YYEKEE (reference sequence). V was trimmed by 0 bases and J by 10 bases, leaving 16 bases between them. The CDR3 is 14 amino acids. CDR3 nucleotide sequence: TGTGCCAGCAGCTTGGCCGTCCTCAGGGGATCAGCTTTCTTT. Translation gives CASSLAVLRGSAFF.

CDR3 residues: CASSLWTGTEAFF. The DNA for the CDR3 is TGCGCCAGCAGCTTATGGACAGGCACTGAAGCTTTCTTT. V gene TRBV5-1 combines with J gene TRBJ1-1; the match to TRBD1 covers 7 bases. CDR1 and CDR2 (germline): SGHRS, YFSETQ. The CDR3 runs 13 residues. V dropped 2 bases and J dropped 4; count of bases not matched to a gene: 2.

The rearrangement uses TRBV5-1 and TRBJ1-1; weak D call: TRBD1 (5 bases). The V end lost 6 bases, the J end lost 1 base, and 16 bases lay between the germline ends. Germline V gene data show CDR1 as SGHRS and CDR2 as YFSETQ. The CDR3 totals 15 residues. In DNA form, the CDR3 reads TGCGCCAGCACCCGGTTGGGGGGGACGAACACTGAAGCTTTCTTT. This codes for CASTRLGGTNTEAFF.

V usage is TRBV28 and J usage is TRBJ1-2, with 7 bases matching TRBD1. The CDR3 has 14 amino acids. Looked up from germline, CDR1 is MDHEN and CDR2 is SYDVKM. Losses at the gene ends were 4 bases for V and 2 bases for J; bases not matched to a gene: 4. CDR3 nucleotide sequence: TGTGCCAGCAGTTATGGGACAGCGAACTATGGCTACACCTTC. Protein product: CASSYGTANYGYTF.

The CDR3 DNA is TGTGCCATCAGTGAGCCGGACAGGGGCTACTATGGCTACACCTTC. As protein: CAISEPDRGYYGYTF. This chain links TRBV10-3 with TRBJ1-2; 9 bases map to TRBD1. The trim removed 2 bases at V and 3 bases at J, leaving 4 bases unmatched. CDR1 is ENHRY, CDR2 SYGVKD, per germline. This CDR3 comprises 15 residues.

The rearrangement links TRBV18 to TRBJ1-1, with D possibly being TRBD1 (6 bases). Trimming cost V 3 bases and J 1 base, with 12 bases left between them. The V gene's germline CDR1 is KGHSH and CDR2 LQKENI. This CDR3 spans 15 amino acids. The CDR3 DNA follows: TGTGCCAGCTCACCGCATATAGGGGGGAACACTGAAGCTTTCTTT. Its translation: CASSPHIGGNTEAFF.

The chain combines TRBV15 with TRBJ2-7; D ambiguous. The germline CDR1 and CDR2 sequences are LNHNV and YYDKDF (reference sequence). Trimming left V 3 bases short and J 4 bases short, with 13 bases between. There are 14 residues in the CDR3. The CDR3 loop reads CATSRAPYGYEQYF. In DNA form, the CDR3 reads TGTGCCACCAGCAGGGCACCCTACGGGTACGAGCAGTACTTC.

The J gene is TRBJ2-7, the V gene TRBV2, with a possible D match to TRBD2 (6 bases). Germline CDR1 and CDR2: SNHLY and FYNNEI. With 8 bases removed from V and 2 bases from J, the gap between germline ends came to 22 bases. The CDR3 consists of 16 residues. CDR3 DNA: TGTGCCAGCCAAACCCGCGGGACCTCAATTGCCTACGAGCAGTACTTC. It specifies CASQTRGTSIAYEQYF.

The chain couples TRBV18 to TRBJ2-7; weak D call: TRBD1 (6 bases). The CDR3 is made up of 14 amino acids. V was clipped by 4 bases and J by 5 bases, with 15 bases between them. CDR1 KGHSH and CDR2 LQKENI come from the germline V gene. CDR3: CASSHRESGDEQYF. CDR3 nucleotide sequence: TGTGCCAGCTCACACAGGGAAAGTGGAGACGAGCAGTACTTC. The full variable domain, rest sourced from reference TRBV18 and TRBJ2-7, is NAGVMQNPRHLVRRRGQEARLRCSPMKGHSHVYWYRQLPEEGLKFMVYLQKENIIDESGMPKERFSAEFPKEGPSILRIQQVVRGDSAAYFCASSHRESGDEQYFGPGTRLTVT.

In its sample, this clone was seen once. The chain uses TRBV5-6 and TRBJ2-7; 9 bases fit TRBD1. The CDR3 is 18 residues long. The germline V gene has CDR1 SGHDT and CDR2 YYEEEE. The trim removed 3 bases at V and 2 bases at J, leaving 15 bases unmatched. The DNA of the CDR3 is TGTGCCAGCAGCTCGCGGGCCTCCGGGACAGGGAGGCCCTACGAGCAGTACGTC. Translation gives CASSSRASGTGRPYEQYV.

The rearrangement links TRBV2 to TRBJ2-5, with TRBD1 matching over 9 bases. The germline gives CDR1 SNHLY, CDR2 FYNNEI. The CDR3 consists of 13 residues. The trim removed 5 bases at V and 5 bases at J, leaving 3 bases unmatched. The CDR3 loop reads CASSKDRGETQYF. CDR3 nucleotides: TGTGCCAGCAGTAAGGACAGGGGTGAGACCCAGTACTTC.

This chain links TRBV18 with TRBJ2-3; 7 bases map to TRBD2. Germline loops: CDR1 KGHSH, CDR2 LQKENI. V lost 1 base, J lost 6 bases, and 7 bases stayed unmatched. CDR3 size: 15 residues. CDR3 amino acids: CASSPLSGGSDTQYF. The CDR3 region has the DNA TGTGCCAGCTCACCACTGTCGGGGGGATCGGATACGCAGTATTTT.

This clone was observed a single time. The V gene is TRBV2, the J gene TRBJ2-2, with a possible D match to TRBD1 (5 bases). The CDR3 runs to 14 residues. Trimming took off 4 bases at V and 4 bases at J, with 10 bases between the two ends. Germline-derived CDR1 and CDR2 are SNHLY and FYNNEI. CDR3 in amino acids: CASSGQTTTGELFF. In DNA form, the CDR3 reads TGTGCCAGCAGTGGACAGACAACCACCGGGGAGCTGTTTTTT.

V gene TRBV6-5 combines with J gene TRBJ2-4; D possibly corresponds to TRBD1 (6 bases). V was shortened by 4 bases and J by 2 bases, with 15 bases between the two germline ends. This CDR3 has 16 amino acids. Germline-derived CDR1 and CDR2 are MNHEY and SVGAGI. The CDR3 here is CASSSSYRATKNIQYF. CDR3 nucleotide sequence: TGTGCCAGCAGTTCCTCCTACAGGGCAACCAAAAACATTCAGTACTTC.

The gene calls are TRBV5-1 and TRBJ1-1; TRBD1 agrees at 9 bases. The CDR3 length is 16 residues. V lost 0 bases to trimming and J lost 2 bases; unmatched junction nucleotides: 5. Germline values: CDR1 SGHRS, CDR2 YFSETQ. The CDR3 bases are TGCGCCAGCAGCTTGGGCGGGACAGGGAGTAACACTGAAGCTTTCTTT. This translates into CASSLGGTGSNTEAFF.

The rearrangement links TRBV11-2 to TRBJ2-7; weak D call: TRBD2 (6 bases). V gave up 0 bases and J gave up 1 base, with 10 bases separating them. Germline values: CDR1 SGHAT, CDR2 FQNNGV. This CDR3 is 15 amino acids long. The CDR3 spells CASSLDLGGSYEQYV. In DNA form, the CDR3 reads TGTGCCAGCAGCTTAGATCTGGGGGGTTCCTACGAGCAGTACGTC.

The chain employs TRBV5-1 and TRBJ1-1; no clear D gene. The CDR3 spans 13 residues. Trimming left V 4 bases short and J 0 bases short, with 7 bases between. Germline CDR1 is SGHRS and CDR2 is YFSETQ. The CDR3 DNA reads TGCGCCAGCAGCACAGTAATGAACACTGAAGCTTTCTTT. Encoded protein: CASSTVMNTEAFF. The whole variable domain, remainder taken from reference TRBV5-1 and TRBJ1-1, is KAGVTQTPRYLIKTRGQQVTLSCSPISGHRSVSWYQQTPGQGLQFLFEYFSETQRNKGNFPGRFSGRQFSNSRSEMNVSTLELGDSALYLCASSTVMNTEAFFGQGTRLTVV.

This clone has a single count. CDR3: CASRPGTGGPLHF. Written as DNA, the CDR3 is TGTGCCAGCAGACCCGGGACAGGTGGTCCCCTCCACTTT. V gene TRBV6-5 combines with J gene TRBJ1-6; 8 bases align to TRBD1. Germline values: CDR1 MNHEY, CDR2 SVGAGI. With 6 bases clipped from V and 13 bases from J, the junction kept 8 bases outside the gene matches. CDR3 length: 13 amino acids.

The J gene is TRBJ2-3, the V gene TRBV2; 8 nucleotides agree with TRBD2. Trimming took 4 bases from V and 3 from J; bases not matched to a gene: 6. The CDR3 sequence is 15 residues long. The germline V gene encodes CDR1 SNHLY and CDR2 FYNNEI. The CDR3 loop reads CASSVGSGATDTQYF. Written as DNA, the CDR3 is TGTGCCAGCAGTGTTGGTAGCGGGGCGACAGATACGCAGTATTTT. Full variable domain (missing parts from reference TRBV2 and TRBJ2-3): EPEVTQTPSHQVTQMGQEVILRCVPISNHLYFYWYRQILGQKVEFLVSFYNNEISEKSEIFDDQFSVERPDGSNFTLKIRSTKLEDSAMYFCASSVGSGATDTQYFGPGTRLTVL.